The rows below give T cell receptor beta chains drawn from one sample of a study of beta chain features in type 1 diabetes. The assay was immunoSEQ multiplex PCR, and TCRdb's table has in-frame clones only and misses some. The table records roughly 340,000 clones, around 13% of them present only once. Sequencing was done on a sample of naive CD4+ T cells from blood. The receptors derive from a woman under 30 with type 1 diabetes. The CDR3 runs from the conserved cysteine through the conserved F or W. D genes are given only for firm matches. The listing skips clone size in some rows; elsewhere it reads once, few, many or a size class.

V: TRBV28
size: few
J: TRBJ2-3
D: TRBD1
DNA: TGTGCCAGCACCCTCTTCCCGGGACAGGCGAGCACAGATACGCAGTATTTT
CDR3: CASTLFPGQASTDTQYF

V: TRBV28
size: -
J: TRBJ1-5
D: -
DNA: TGTGCCAGCAGTTTAGGCGGAAAAAATCAGCCCCAGCATTTT
CDR3: CASSLGGKNQPQHF

V: TRBV10-3
size: -
J: TRBJ1-2
D: -
DNA: TGTGCCATCAGTGAGTCGGAGATACGAGGCTACACCTTC
CDR3: CAISESEIRGYTF

V: TRBV4-3
size: -
J: TRBJ2-7
D: -
DNA: TGCGCCAGCAGCCAAGATGGAGGGGGGGCCTACGAGCAGTACTTC
CDR3: CASSQDGGGAYEQYF

V: TRBV6-6
size: few
J: TRBJ1-4
D: TRBD1
DNA: TGTGCCAGCAGTTCATACGGGACAGGGGACGAAAAACTGTTTTTT
CDR3: CASSSYGTGDEKLFF

V: TRBV29-1
size: -
J: TRBJ2-7
D: -
DNA: TGCAGCGCCACGACTAGTGGCTACGAGCAGTACTTC
CDR3: CSATTSGYEQYF

V: TRBV13
size: few
J: TRBJ2-5
D: TRBD2
DNA: TGTGCCAGCAGCCAGACTAGCCTGCAGGAGACCCAGTACTTC
CDR3: CASSQTSLQETQYF

V: TRBV7-9
size: -
J: TRBJ2-1
D: -
DNA: TGTGCCAGCAGCCGGACTACGTTTGACAATGAGCAGTTCTTC
CDR3: CASSRTTFDNEQFF

V: TRBV7-2
size: -
J: TRBJ1-2
D: -
DNA: TGTGCCAGCAGCCCGGCCTCGAGCGAGGGCTACACCTTC
CDR3: CASSPASSEGYTF

V: TRBV28
size: few
J: TRBJ2-7
D: TRBD1
DNA: TGTGCCAGCAGCTCATGGACAGGGGTGCTCAACAGCTCCTACGAGCAGTACTTC
CDR3: CASSSWTGVLNSSYEQYF